The next 26 T cell receptor beta chains were all read from a single sample in a study of human T cells and chemical hapten exposure. The time point denotes: patch test 3, about 24 weeks after DPC sensitization. The treatment is: therapeutic diphenylcyclopropenone sensitization with weekly scalp DPC. TCRdb ran MiXCR on the RACE reads and lists one entry per CDR3 protein. The repertoire holds 100,000 or so distinct CDR3 sequences, with approximately 36% as singletons. This specimen was whole blood, taken in connection with sensitization to the hapten diphenylcyclopropenone (DPC). These receptors came from a man aged 40-55 years with alopecia areata. Some clones in this sample may be carry-over from other donors' samples.

V is TRBV25-1 and J is TRBJ2-5, with 7 bases that match TRBD1. V shed 1 base, J shed 5 bases, and the junction held 4 bases outside the gene matches. This CDR3 has 14 residues. Germline assignment: CDR1 MGHDK and CDR2 SYGVNS. CDR3 amino acids: CASSEWQGVETQYF. CDR3 DNA sequence: TGTGCCAGCAGTGAATGGCAGGGGGTTGAGACCCAGTACTTC.

This clonotype was observed a few times. The chain employs TRBV20-1 and TRBJ2-1; TRBD2 might be the D (5 bases). CDR3 length: 14 residues. CDR1 is DFQATT, CDR2 SNEGSKA, per germline (reference sequence). Trimming pared 2 bases from V and 0 bases from J, leaving 8 bases between. Here the CDR3 reads CSARTRDSYNEQFF. The CDR3 DNA reads TGCAGTGCTAGAACTAGAGACTCCTACAATGAGCAGTTCTTC.

The chain recombines TRBV5-6 with TRBJ1-1, with D uncertain. Trimming pared 0 bases from V and 7 bases from J, leaving 13 bases between. Per germline, CDR1 SGHDT and CDR2 YYEEEE. The CDR3 totals 14 residues. CDR3 in amino acids: CASSLERLRGEAFF. CDR3 in DNA: TGTGCCAGCAGCTTGGAGAGGCTCCGGGGTGAAGCTTTCTTT.

The chain couples TRBV4-1 to TRBJ2-7; D remains ambiguous. CDR3 length equals 13 residues. V gave up 1 base and J gave up 4 bases, with 8 bases separating them. Germline V CDR1 and CDR2: MGHRA, YSYEKL. The CDR3: CASSQGLAYEQYV. CDR3 DNA: TGCGCCAGCAGCCAAGGTCTGGCATACGAGCAGTACGTC.

The chain is built from TRBV6-5 and TRBJ2-2, with 12 bases matching TRBD1. V shed 6 bases and J 6 bases; nucleotides not matched to a gene: 8. Germline V lookup: CDR1 MNHEY, CDR2 SVGAGI. The CDR3 is 16 amino acids. CDR3 region: CASRPPGQGAPGELFF. As DNA, the CDR3 is TGTGCCAGCAGACCGCCGGGACAGGGGGCACCCGGGGAGCTGTTTTTT.

V is TRBV28 and J is TRBJ2-7; D is ambiguous. Germline CDR1 is MDHEN and CDR2 is SYDVKM. V gave up 5 bases and J gave up 3 bases, with 20 bases separating them. The CDR3 has 16 residues. The CDR3 DNA reads TGTGCCAGCAGTCCCACAGCGCGCCTAGACCTCTACGAGCAGTACTTC. Translated, it gives CASSPTARLDLYEQYF.

This chain connects TRBV7-2 to TRBJ2-1; 12 nucleotides line up with TRBD2. Germline CDR1 reads SGHTA; CDR2 reads FQGNSA. V lost 3 bases to trimming and J lost 0 bases; unmatched junction nucleotides: 6. This CDR3 is built from 18 residues. CDR3 coding DNA: TGTGCCAGCAGCTTGCGGACTAGCGGGACCCTCTCCTACAATGAGCAGTTCTTC. Residues: CASSLRTSGTLSYNEQFF.

CDR3 in DNA: TGTGCCACCAGCGAAAGGACAGGATATGGCTACACCTTC. It encodes CATSERTGYGYTF. The chain couples TRBV24-1 to TRBJ1-2; 7 bases align to TRBD1. Germline V gene lookup returns CDR1 KGHDR and CDR2 SFDVKD. Germline trimming cut 7 bases from V and 5 bases from J; bases unmatched to any gene: 6. The CDR3 length is 13 residues.

The CDR3 coding sequence is TGTGCCAGCAGTAATGGCGGGAGGACCTCAGGGGATACGCAGTATTTT. This sequence encodes CASSNGGRTSGDTQYF. The chain joins TRBV7-3 to TRBJ2-3, with 8 bases aligning to TRBD2. Germline V lookup: CDR1 SGHTA, CDR2 FQGTGA. The trim removed 6 bases at V and 6 bases at J, leaving 14 bases unmatched. There are 16 residues in the CDR3.

This clonotype has a handful of counts. This chain joins TRBV6-5 and TRBJ2-6; TRBD1 matches at 8 bases. V gave up 2 bases and J gave up 2 bases; unmatched junction bases: 5. The CDR3 has 17 residues. Germline V lookup: CDR1 MNHEY, CDR2 SVGAGI. DNA of the CDR3: TGTGCCAGCAGTTACGACAGGGGTAGGACTGGGGCCAACGTCCTGACTTTC. Its protein is CASSYDRGRTGANVLTF.

This clonotype was counted between two and nine times. The chain uses TRBV5-1 and TRBJ2-7, with D possibly being TRBD1 (6 bases). Trimming left V 0 bases short and J 4 bases short, with 11 bases between. The germline V gene encodes CDR1 SGHRS and CDR2 YFSETQ. This CDR3 has 14 residues. The CDR3 protein is CASSLGTVGYEQYV. The CDR3 DNA reads as TGCGCCAGCAGCTTGGGGACAGTGGGGTACGAGCAGTACGTC.

There are a few counts of this clonotype. This chain uses TRBV6-2 or TRBV6-3 with TRBJ2-1, with 9 bases lining up with TRBD1. The junction had 9 bases not matched to a gene; V was cut back by 3 bases and J by 6 bases. This CDR3 has 16 residues. Germline loops: CDR1 MNHEY, CDR2 SVGEGT. The CDR3 spells CASSYGGQGFSNEQFF. The CDR3 region has the DNA TGTGCCAGCAGTTATGGGGGACAGGGATTCTCCAATGAGCAGTTCTTC.

V is TRBV14 and J is TRBJ2-1; D remains ambiguous. Germline-derived CDR1 and CDR2 are SGHDN and FVKESK. The V gene lost 2 bases and the J gene lost 9 bases, with 5 bases spanning the gap. The CDR3 totals 11 residues. CDR3 nucleotides: TGTGCCAGCAGCCAATCGAGTGAGCAGTTCTTC. Amino acid sequence: CASSQSSEQFF.

The chain has TRBV12-3 or TRBV12-4 and TRBJ1-5; no reliable D call. The CDR3 loop spans 13 amino acids. Trimming stripped 8 bases from V and 3 bases from J, with 11 bases between. CDR3 nucleotide sequence: TGTGCCAGCGGATCAGGTTCCAATCAGCCCCAGCATTTT. Encoded protein: CASGSGSNQPQHF.

There are a few counts of this clonotype. The V and J genes are TRBV6-5 and TRBJ2-4; D not certain. The germline gives CDR1 MNHEY, CDR2 SVGAGI. Trimming removed 2 bases at V and 0 bases at J, with 8 bases between. This CDR3 spans 15 amino acids. DNA for the CDR3: TGTGCCAGCAGTTACAACCTACTAGCCAAAAACATTCAGTACTTC. Its translation is CASSYNLLAKNIQYF.

This clonotype is a singleton in its sample. This rearrangement joins TRBV7-2 to TRBJ2-2, with D possibly matching TRBD2 (6 bases). Germline values: CDR1 SGHTA, CDR2 FQGNSA. The CDR3 spans 19 residues. The V end lost 5 bases, the J end lost 0 bases, and 22 bases lay between the germline ends. This chain's CDR3 is CASSPGLASLPTNTGELFF. CDR3 nucleotides: TGTGCCAGCAGCCCCGGGCTAGCGTCCCTCCCTACGAACACCGGGGAGCTGTTTTTT.

This clonotype was seen only a few times. This rearrangement joins TRBV5-1 to TRBJ2-3, with a weak D call TRBD2 (6 bases). Germline V gene sequence: CDR1 SGHRS, CDR2 YFSETQ. V was clipped by 6 bases and J by 7 bases, with 21 bases between them. The CDR3 extends over 15 amino acids. CDR3 bases: TGCGCCAGCACCCCCGTAGAGGACTATCGGAATACGCAGTATTTT. This encodes CASTPVEDYRNTQYF.

V gene TRBV29-1 combines with J gene TRBJ2-7, with a weak D call TRBD2 (6 bases). Germline-derived CDR1 and CDR2 are SQVTM and ANQGSEA. This CDR3 comprises 11 residues. With 4 bases removed from V and 4 bases from J, the gap between germline ends came to 8 bases. In DNA form, the CDR3 reads TGCAGCGTTGTCGGGGGTTACGAGCAGTACTTC. It yields the protein CSVVGGYEQYF.

This clonotype was observed once. The gene calls are TRBV11-3 and TRBJ2-2; 13 positions agree with TRBD2. Germline lookup yields CDR1 SGHNT and CDR2 YENEEA. The CDR3 length is 18 residues. J gave up 5 bases and V 3 bases, and 9 bases lay outside the gene matches. The CDR3 is CASSLGGLAGRGTGELFF. CDR3 bases: TGTGCCAGCAGCTTGGGGGGACTAGCGGGAAGAGGTACCGGGGAGCTGTTTTTT.

This clonotype came up a few times. The chain couples TRBV6-2 or TRBV6-3 to TRBJ1-6, with 7 positions matching TRBD1. This CDR3 region has 16 residues. The V and J ends lost 5 bases and 4 bases, in that order; junction bases with no gene match: 8. Germline lookup yields CDR1 MNHEY and CDR2 SVGEGT. The CDR3 coding sequence is TGTGCCAGCAGTACGGACAGGCTCGATTATAATTCACCCCTCCACTTT. Translating gives CASSTDRLDYNSPLHF.

This chain joins TRBV6-2 or TRBV6-3 and TRBJ1-5; TRBD1 agrees at 8 bases. V lost 6 bases, J lost 6 bases, and 10 bases stayed unmatched. CDR1 and CDR2 from the germline V gene are MNHEY and SVGEGT. CDR3 length: 15 amino acids. DNA for the CDR3: TGTGCCAGCAGCTCGGACAGGGAGTTTCGTCAGCCCCAGCATTTT. This translates into CASSSDREFRQPQHF.

The chain recombines TRBV27 with TRBJ2-1; the match to TRBD1 covers 8 bases. This CDR3 region has 14 residues. The V segment lost 5 bases and the J segment 4 bases; nucleotides outside the gene matches: 4. CDR1 MNHEY and CDR2 SMNVEV come from the germline V gene (reference sequence). The CDR3 coding sequence is TGTGCCAGCAGTCCGGGACAGGTATACAATGAGCAGTTCTTC. Translation: CASSPGQVYNEQFF.

The V call is TRBV7-3, the J call TRBJ2-5; 10 nucleotides line up with TRBD2. CDR3 length: 17 amino acids. Losses at the gene ends were 3 bases for V and 4 bases for J; bases not matched to a gene: 11. CDR1 SGHTA and CDR2 FQGTGA come from the germline V gene. DNA for the CDR3: TGTGCCAGCAGCTTGATCCGACTAGCGGGCGGCGGAGAGACCCAGTACTTC. It yields the protein CASSLIRLAGGGETQYF.

This clonotype has a handful of counts. The chain is built from TRBV29-1 and TRBJ2-1; D is uncertain. The CDR3 runs to 13 residues. CDR1 SQVTM and CDR2 ANQGSEA come from the germline V gene. V shed 4 bases and J shed 0 bases, with 7 bases lying between them. This CDR3 is CSVAEISYNEQFF. The CDR3, as DNA: TGCAGCGTTGCGGAGATCTCCTACAATGAGCAGTTCTTC.

This clonotype has only a few counts. J is TRBJ2-7 and V is TRBV12-3 or TRBV12-4; D not certain. V lost 3 bases and J lost 2, with 5 bases in between. CDR3 length: 12 amino acids. The CDR3 sequence is CASSFEAYEQYF. CDR3 DNA: TGTGCCAGCAGTTTTGAGGCCTACGAGCAGTACTTC.

The V call is TRBV5-1, the J call TRBJ2-7; no clear D gene. CDR1 is SGHRS and CDR2 is YFSETQ in the germline V gene. This CDR3 spans 14 amino acids. Trimming removed 4 bases at V and 2 bases at J, with 13 bases between. CDR3 nucleotide sequence: TGCGCCAGCAGCCATGCGTCTGCAACCTACGAGCAGTACTTC. As protein: CASSHASATYEQYF.